This T cell receptor (beta chain) was found in a study of CD8 T cells in Susac syndrome. RNA, at about 0.45 to 1 ug, was reverse transcribed with random hexamers. An immunoSEQ multiplex PCR amplified TCR beta CDR3 over 54 Vbeta and 13 Jbeta. TCRdb re-called the immunoSEQ multiplex PCR reads through MiXCR, storing one row per CDR3 protein. The sample contains some 130,000 distinct CDR3 sequences, about 90% of which appear only once. FACS was used to enrich TEMRA cells, whereas the CD8+ and CD4+ T cells were obtained by negative isolation. J lost 2 bases, V lost 5 bases, and 5 bases had no gene match. Germline assignment: CDR1 PRHDT and CDR2 FYEKMQ (reference sequence). This CDR3 is built from 14 residues.

The rearrangement joins TRBV13 to TRBJ1-2; 7 bases line up with TRBD1. The clonotype was recovered from a human donor with multiple sclerosis. The sample comprised CD8+ T cells from PBMCs. CDR3 DNA sequence: TGTGCCAGCAGCCCCCGGACAGGAAACTATGGCTACACCTTC. It yields the protein CASSPRTGNYGYTF. The complete variable domain, with remaining parts taken from reference TRBV13 and TRBJ1-2, reads AAGVIQSPRHLIKEKRETATLKCYPIPRHDTVYWYQQGPGQDPQFLISFYEKMQSDKGSIPDRFSAQQFSDYHSELNMSSLELGDSALYFCASSPRTGNYGYTFGSGTRLTVV.